What follows are 12 T cell receptor beta chains derived from one specimen sequenced in a study of cytomegalovirus exposure and HLA in healthy donors. PCR used 60 Vbeta primers and 13 Jbeta primers. TCRdb's table, derived via immunoSEQ multiplex PCR, lists solely in-frame clones and lacks some. In the table there are under 200,000 clones, around 80% of which are singletons. The specimen was PBMCs. These receptors all come from a woman between 50 and 59 years old in good health and CMV-seronegative.

Comment on this clone: Without the conserved terminal phenylalanine or tryptophan, this CDR3 likely stems from a read error. The chain couples TRBV7-2 to TRBJ2-7; TRBD1 is a possible D gene (6 bases). V shed 5 bases and J shed 0 bases, with 11 bases lying between them. CDR1 is SGHTA, CDR2 FQGNSA, per germline. This CDR3 comprises 14 residues. CDR3 nucleotide sequence: TGTGCCAGCAGCCCCCGACAGGACTCCTACGAGCAGTACCTC. This codes for CASSPRQDSYEQYL.

J is TRBJ2-5 and V is TRBV11-1, with D hard to call. V dropped 6 bases and J dropped 5 bases, with 13 bases sitting between them. Per the germline V gene, CDR1 is SGHAT and CDR2 is FQDESV (reference sequence). The CDR3 spans 13 residues. Here the CDR3 DNA reads TGTGCCAGCAGTATAGAGCGTTCGGAGACCCAGTACTTC. Protein sequence: CASSIERSETQYF.

The genes are TRBV28 and TRBJ2-7, with D tentatively TRBD2 (6 bases). The CDR3 consists of 14 residues. V lost 5 bases and J lost 5, with 16 bases in between. From germline, CDR1 is MDHEN and CDR2 SYDVKM. The CDR3 protein is CASSPRGGENEQYF. The CDR3 DNA reads as TGTGCCAGCAGTCCGCGGGGAGGTGAGAACGAGCAGTACTTC.

This rearrangement joins TRBV19 to TRBJ1-4; the D gene is possibly TRBD1 (5 bases). Germline CDR1 reads LNHDA; CDR2 reads SQIVND (reference sequence). The CDR3 extends over 14 amino acids. The ends were cut back, 6 bases at V and 1 base at J, with 9 bases in the middle. The CDR3 DNA reads TGTGCCAGTAGCCACACAGGAACTAATGAAAAACTGTTTTTT. It is translated as CASSHTGTNEKLFF.

This clone was detected only a few times. The chain joins TRBV4-1 to TRBJ2-7; D is uncertain. The CDR3 runs 15 residues. CDR1 and CDR2 from the germline V gene are MGHRA and YSYEKL. V was trimmed by 4 bases and J by 1 base, leaving 14 bases between them. The CDR3 here is CASSPSWAESYEQYF. CDR3 coding DNA: TGCGCCAGCAGCCCCAGTTGGGCAGAGTCCTACGAGCAGTACTTC.

The chain links TRBV27 to TRBJ2-7; tentative D call: TRBD2 (7 bases). This CDR3 spans 16 amino acids. The germline V gene encodes CDR1 MNHEY and CDR2 SMNVEV (reference sequence). With 5 bases removed from V and 6 bases from J, the gap between germline ends came to 23 bases. The CDR3 region is CASSPRPGGAAGEQYF. For the CDR3, the DNA is TGTGCCAGCAGTCCCCGCCCTGGGGGGGCCGCCGGCGAGCAGTACTTC.

The chain links TRBV18 to TRBJ1-4, with D maybe TRBD1 (5 bases). The V gene lost 6 bases and the J gene lost 6 bases, with 20 bases spanning the gap. Germline V lookup: CDR1 KGHSH, CDR2 LQKENI. This CDR3 contains 16 residues. The CDR3 here is CASSPKDRQLDEKLFF. DNA of the CDR3: TGTGCCAGCTCGCCGAAGGATCGACAGTTAGATGAAAAACTGTTTTTT.

The rearrangement links TRBV7-9 to TRBJ2-7, with TRBD1 identical over 10 bases. The CDR3 extends over 15 amino acids. CDR1 SEHNR and CDR2 FQNEAQ come from the germline V gene (reference sequence). V dropped 5 bases and J dropped 2; count of bases not matched to a gene: 6. In nucleotides, the CDR3 is TGTGCCAGCAGCGAACGCGGACAGGGGGCCTACGAGCAGTACTTC. This codes for CASSERGQGAYEQYF.

A single count supports this clone. The chain carries TRBV28 and TRBJ1-2; 8 bases fit TRBD1. The ends lost 2 bases at V and 6 bases at J; junction bases unmatched: 2. This CDR3 has 13 residues. The germline CDR1 and CDR2 sequences are MDHEN and SYDVKM. CDR3 region: CASSLGQGHGYTF. The CDR3 bases are TGTGCCAGCAGTTTAGGACAGGGCCATGGCTACACCTTC.

This chain links TRBV7-2 with TRBJ1-4; 9 positions agree with TRBD1. This CDR3 spans 15 amino acids. The germline V gene encodes CDR1 SGHTA and CDR2 FQGNSA. The ends lost 1 base at V and 7 bases at J; junction bases unmatched: 4. The chain's CDR3 is CASSLGGTGSEKLFF. The CDR3 DNA is TGTGCCAGCAGCTTAGGTGGGACAGGGAGTGAAAAACTGTTTTTT.

This clone came up once. The V and J genes are TRBV7-2 and TRBJ1-2; 8 bases are a match to TRBD1. Germline values: CDR1 SGHTA, CDR2 FQGNSA. There are 14 residues in the CDR3. V was clipped by 5 bases and J by 5 bases; unmatched bases: 7. This CDR3 is CASSTSDRGYGYTF. DNA for the CDR3: TGTGCCAGCAGCACCTCCGACAGGGGATATGGCTACACCTTC.

Worth noting for this clone: Germline and junction disagree at one end, which may indicate a read error. This rearrangement joins TRBV13 to TRBJ1-3; no clear D. The CDR3 runs to 16 residues. CDR1 is PRHDT, CDR2 FYEKMQ, per germline (reference sequence). In DNA form, the CDR3 reads TGTGCCAGCAGCTCGGCCCCGTCGTTCCCTGGAGACACCATATATTTT. Its protein product is CASSSAPSFPGDTIYF.